The source of this T cell receptor beta chain is a study of blood T cell repertoires in COVID-19. Profiling relied on immunoSEQ multiplex PCR, and the TCRdb table lists in-frame clones only, not all of them. The sample lists 52,000 or so clones, about 78% occurring once. Germline assignment: CDR1 WSHSY and CDR2 SAAADI. The V gene end was trimmed by 3 bases and the J gene end by 5 bases; junction bases not matched to a gene: 4. This CDR3 has 14 residues. Sequenced: peripheral blood. This receptor was obtained from a middle-aged man with active or convalescent COVID-19. V and J are TRBV10-2 and TRBJ2-1; 7 bases match TRBD1. The DNA for the CDR3 is TGCGCCAGCAGTGAAGGGGACAGAAACAATGAGCAGTTCTTC. Its protein product is CASSEGDRNNEQFF.